The next 29 T cell receptor beta chains were all read from a single sample in a study of early T cells in non-severe SARS-CoV-2 infection. TCRdb re-derived calls from the 5' RACE reads in MiXCR, one entry per CDR3 protein. The sample has 60,000 to 65,000 distinct CDR3 sequences; roughly an eighth are singletons. The sequencing input was whole blood. The receptors were gathered from an adult who was a healthcare worker with PCR-confirmed SARS-CoV-2 infection or an uninfected control (not recorded which).

The sample holds a few counts of this clonotype. The chain combines TRBV20-1 with TRBJ2-3; TRBD1 aligns across 8 bases. The CDR3 extends over 16 amino acids. Trimming took 4 bases from V and 4 from J; bases not matched to a gene: 13. CDR1 and CDR2 from the germline V gene are DFQATT and SNEGSKA (reference sequence). CDR3 bases: TGCAGTGCTACAGGGGGCTTCGGGTCTGGAGCAGATACGCAGTATTTT. It translates to CSATGGFGSGADTQYF.

In its sample, this clonotype was seen many times. The chain combines TRBV20-1 with TRBJ2-1; TRBD1 aligns across 9 bases. The CDR3 is made up of 15 amino acids. V dropped 3 bases and J dropped 7; count of bases not matched to a gene: 10. The V gene's germline CDR1 is DFQATT and CDR2 SNEGSKA (reference sequence). The CDR3 sequence is CSASWGGQGPNEQFF. In DNA, the CDR3 is TGCAGTGCTAGTTGGGGGGGACAGGGTCCGAATGAGCAGTTCTTC.

The chain recombines TRBV28 with TRBJ1-6; no firm D call. CDR1 MDHEN and CDR2 SYDVKM come from the germline V gene. V dropped 8 bases and J dropped 8 bases, with 10 bases sitting between them. The CDR3 spans 12 residues. The CDR3 nucleotides are TGTGCCAGCGAACCCCCCGATTCACCCCTCCACTTT. It codes for CASEPPDSPLHF.

This rearrangement joins TRBV29-1 to TRBJ1-1, with D possibly TRBD1 on 5 matching bases. The germline V and J ends were trimmed by 0 bases and 5 bases, with 10 bases remaining between them. The CDR3 loop spans 13 amino acids. In germline, CDR1 is SQVTM, CDR2 ANQGSEA. The CDR3 region is CSVEEGGGTEAFF. Here the CDR3 DNA reads TGCAGCGTTGAAGAAGGCGGGGGAACTGAAGCTTTCTTT.

This clonotype was recorded many times. This sequence joins TRBV20-1 and TRBJ1-2; the D is unclear. V was clipped by 0 bases and J by 3 bases, with 5 bases between them. The CDR3 sequence is 12 residues long. The germline V gene has CDR1 DFQATT and CDR2 SNEGSKA (reference sequence). Here the CDR3 DNA reads TGCAGTGCTAGAGAAGACCACTATGGCTACACCTTC. Its translation is CSAREDHYGYTF.

This clonotype appeared a few times. The chain carries TRBV20-1 and TRBJ1-4, with 7 nucleotides matching TRBD1. This CDR3 contains 15 residues. CDR1 and CDR2 (germline): DFQATT, SNEGSKA (reference sequence). The V and J ends lost 1 base and 7 bases, in that order; junction bases with no gene match: 9. CDR3 in DNA: TGCAGTGCTAGAGCCTCCAGGGGGGGAGCTGAAAAACTGTTTTTT. Protein sequence: CSARASRGGAEKLFF.

The table lists this clonotype with many counts. The rearrangement links TRBV7-2 to TRBJ2-1, with D unclear. Germline-derived CDR1 and CDR2 are SGHTA and FQGNSA. This CDR3 is 14 amino acids long. V was cut by 1 base and J by 0 bases, with 4 bases left in between. The CDR3 DNA reads as TGTGCCAGCAGCTTAGACGGCTCCTACAATGAGCAGTTCTTC. Translating gives CASSLDGSYNEQFF.

This clonotype was picked up a small number of times. DNA for the CDR3: TGTGCCAGCAGTTCATACCGGGACAGGGGTCCCTATGGCTACACCTTC. Residues: CASSSYRDRGPYGYTF. The rearrangement joins TRBV27 to TRBJ1-2; 10 bases are a match to TRBD1. Germline trimming cut 4 bases from V and 4 bases from J; bases unmatched to any gene: 9. Germline CDR1 MNHEY, CDR2 SMNVEV (reference sequence). The CDR3 runs 16 residues.

This clonotype was recorded a few times. The chain uses TRBV29-1 and TRBJ2-1, with 7 bases fitting TRBD2. Germline CDR1 and CDR2: SQVTM and ANQGSEA. Losses at the gene ends were 3 bases for V and 3 bases for J; bases not matched to a gene: 5. The CDR3 is 14 amino acids. CDR3 residues: CSVDRLADYNEQFF. The DNA of the CDR3 is TGCAGCGTTGATCGGCTAGCGGACTACAATGAGCAGTTCTTC.

The chain is built from TRBV3-1 and TRBJ2-3, with D perhaps matching TRBD2 (6 bases). Germline assignment: CDR1 LGHDT and CDR2 YNNKEL (reference sequence). This CDR3 contains 12 residues. V lost 8 bases and J lost 15, with 21 bases in between. CDR3 loop: CASALTGTYPYF. As DNA, the CDR3 is TGTGCCAGCGCCCTCACCGGGACTTACCCCTATTTT.

The chain links TRBV3-1 to TRBJ2-1; perhaps D is TRBD1 or TRBD2 (5 bases each). Trimming took 3 bases from V and 5 from J, leaving 26 bases between them. This CDR3 region has 19 residues. Germline V gene lookup returns CDR1 LGHDT and CDR2 YNNKEL (reference sequence). The DNA for the CDR3 is TGTGCCAGCAGCCAGGACCAAGCGCCCGGGACCATCCTAAACAATGAGCAGTTCTTC. Residues: CASSQDQAPGTILNNEQFF.

In this sample, this clonotype turned up a few times. The chain joins TRBV6-2 or TRBV6-3 to TRBJ2-1; TRBD2 agrees at 7 bases. This CDR3 has 13 amino acids. Germline V gene lookup returns CDR1 MNHEY and CDR2 SVGEGT. V was pared by 5 bases and J by 6 bases, with 4 bases of the junction left unmatched. CDR3 protein: CASSSGVGNEQFF. CDR3 in DNA: TGTGCCAGCAGTAGCGGGGTAGGCAATGAGCAGTTCTTC.

This clonotype was detected a few times. The chain is built from TRBV5-4 and TRBJ2-2; 10 bases map to TRBD2. The germline gives CDR1 SGHNT, CDR2 YYREEE (reference sequence). CDR3 length: 15 residues. J lost 5 bases, V lost 4 bases, and 5 bases had no gene match. CDR3 region: CASSVLLAGTGELFF. DNA of the CDR3: TGTGCCAGCAGCGTTCTACTAGCGGGGACCGGGGAGCTGTTTTTT. The full variable domain, its missing parts supplied by reference TRBV5-4 and TRBJ2-2, is ETGVTQSPTHLIKTRGQQVTLRCSSQSGHNTVSWYQQALGQGPQFIFQYYREEENGRGNFPPRFSGLQFPNYSSELNVNALELDDSALYLCASSVLLAGTGELFFGEGSRLTVL.

This clonotype was detected many times. The chain employs TRBV6-1 and TRBJ2-2, with D possibly being TRBD1 (7 bases). Deletions cut 5 bases from V and 5 bases from J, with 15 bases between. The CDR3 is made up of 15 amino acids. Germline CDR1 MNHNS, CDR2 SASEGT. CDR3 sequence: CASSYGGQLTGELFF. CDR3 DNA: TGTGCCAGCAGTTACGGGGGACAGTTGACCGGGGAGCTGTTTTTT.

This clonotype was observed at least ten times. The rearrangement joins TRBV7-9 to TRBJ1-2; D unclear. The CDR3 contains 12 residues. V was clipped by 6 bases and J by 7 bases, with 12 bases between them. CDR1 is SEHNR and CDR2 is FQNEAQ in the germline V gene (reference sequence). The DNA of the CDR3 is TGTGCCAGCAGACCTCCCGCGAGTGGCTACACCTTC. This sequence encodes CASRPPASGYTF.

The chain joins TRBV2 to TRBJ1-5, with 7 bases that match TRBD1. Germline CDR1 SNHLY, CDR2 FYNNEI. The V and J ends lost 6 bases and 7 bases, in that order; junction bases with no gene match: 6. There are 13 residues in the CDR3. CDR3 sequence (DNA): TGTGCCAGCAGAGACAGGGTTAACCAGCCCCAGCATTTT. It is translated as CASRDRVNQPQHF.

V gene TRBV6-5 combines with J gene TRBJ2-4, with no clear D. This CDR3 is 15 amino acids long. Per the germline V gene, CDR1 is MNHEY and CDR2 is SVGAGI. Trimming left V 6 bases short and J 0 bases short, with 12 bases between. The CDR3: CASRGLSLAKNIQYF. CDR3 DNA sequence: TGTGCCAGCAGGGGCCTTAGTCTAGCCAAAAACATTCAGTACTTC.

The chain combines TRBV4-2 with TRBJ2-5; TRBD2 agrees at 7 bases. The CDR3 covers 14 residues. J lost 2 bases, V lost 2 bases, and 2 bases had no gene match. The V gene's germline CDR1 is LGHNA and CDR2 YNFKEQ. CDR3 protein: CASSQLADQETQYF. The CDR3 bases are TGTGCCAGCAGCCAACTAGCGGATCAAGAGACCCAGTACTTC.

This clonotype was recorded many times. The chain is built from TRBV19 and TRBJ1-5, with D unresolved. This CDR3 spans 14 amino acids. Germline V gene lookup returns CDR1 LNHDA and CDR2 SQIVND (reference sequence). With 5 bases removed from V and 0 bases from J, the gap between germline ends came to 8 bases. CDR3 protein: CASSYGNSNQPQHF. In nucleotides, the CDR3 is TGTGCCAGTAGTTACGGTAATAGCAATCAGCCCCAGCATTTT.

V gene TRBV20-1 combines with J gene TRBJ2-1; D not certain. The CDR3 covers 12 residues. CDR1 is DFQATT and CDR2 is SNEGSKA in the germline V gene (reference sequence). The V gene lost 6 bases and the J gene lost 6 bases, with 12 bases spanning the gap. The CDR3 protein is CSANDPGNEQFF. The CDR3 DNA reads as TGCAGTGCCAACGACCCGGGCAATGAGCAGTTCTTC.

J is TRBJ1-1 and V is TRBV20-1, with 10 bases that match TRBD1. Germline V gene sequence: CDR1 DFQATT, CDR2 SNEGSKA (reference sequence). This CDR3 has 15 residues. After removal of 0 bases from V and 5 bases from J, the junction contained 6 bases not matched to a gene. CDR3 bases: TGCAGTGCTAGAGAAGCGGACAGGGGGGGAACTGAAGCTTTCTTT. Amino acid sequence: CSAREADRGGTEAFF.

As to this clonotype: A clone one base away is much larger, so this may be a read error. The CDR3 does not end in the conserved phenylalanine or tryptophan, so this is likely a read error. V gene TRBV7-9 combines with J gene TRBJ1-5; D is unresolved. The germline CDR1 and CDR2 sequences are SEHNR and FQNEAQ (reference sequence). The CDR3 loop spans 12 amino acids. Trimming cost V 8 bases and J 0 bases, with 5 bases left between them. CDR3 sequence: CASGNSNQPQHI. CDR3 in DNA: TGTGCCAGCGGAAATAGCAATCAGCCCCAGCATATT.

The chain couples TRBV7-9 to TRBJ2-3, with D unclear. CDR3 length equals 12 residues. The germline gives CDR1 SEHNR, CDR2 FQNEAQ (reference sequence). V was cut by 5 bases and J by 2 bases, with 5 bases left in between. DNA of the CDR3: TGTGCCAGCAGCCCCCACACAGATACGCAGTATTTT. This sequence encodes CASSPHTDTQYF.

This clonotype turned up a few times. The chain joins TRBV5-1 to TRBJ2-1, with D unresolved. The CDR3 extends over 15 amino acids. V was cut by 2 bases and J by 0 bases, with 9 bases left in between. Germline V gene lookup returns CDR1 SGHRS and CDR2 YFSETQ. CDR3 sequence: CASSLGHTSYNEQFF. The DNA for the CDR3 is TGCGCCAGCAGCTTAGGCCACACCTCCTACAATGAGCAGTTCTTC.

The chain couples TRBV18 to TRBJ2-3; D uncertain. Germline V lookup: CDR1 KGHSH, CDR2 LQKENI. The CDR3 spans 12 residues. The V and J ends lost 8 bases and 0 bases respectively, with 6 bases between them. DNA for the CDR3: TGTGCCAGCCCAAGCAGCACAGATACGCAGTATTTT. It translates to CASPSSTDTQYF.

This clonotype was counted ten times or more. The chain links TRBV18 to TRBJ2-7, with TRBD2 matching over 10 bases. Looked up from germline, CDR1 is KGHSH and CDR2 is LQKENI. Trimming took 6 bases from V and 0 from J; bases not matched to a gene: 8. The CDR3 has 16 amino acids. The CDR3 DNA is TGTGCCAGCTCTCTTCCTAGCGGGGGTAGCTCCTACGAGCAGTACTTC. Amino acids: CASSLPSGGSSYEQYF. Full variable domain (missing parts from reference TRBV18 and TRBJ2-7): NAGVMQNPRHLVRRRGQEARLRCSPMKGHSHVYWYRQLPEEGLKFMVYLQKENIIDESGMPKERFSAEFPKEGPSILRIQQVVRGDSAAYFCASSLPSGGSSYEQYFGPGTRLTVT.

The chain uses TRBV5-4 and TRBJ2-3; D remains unclear. The germline V gene encodes CDR1 SGHNT and CDR2 YYREEE (reference sequence). The CDR3 length is 19 residues. V lost 1 base, J lost 1 base, and 22 bases lay in between. This CDR3 is CASSLFSRGSGPRTDTQYF. CDR3 in DNA: TGTGCCAGCAGCTTGTTCTCCCGTGGGTCGGGCCCCCGCACAGATACGCAGTATTTT.

This clonotype has more than one count but fewer than ten. The CDR3 nucleotides read TGTGCCAGCAGCAAGGGGACATCGGGAAACACCATATATTTT. This sequence encodes CASSKGTSGNTIYF. The chain couples TRBV7-9 to TRBJ1-3; maybe TRBD1 (6 bases). V lost 5 bases, J lost 4 bases, and 12 bases lay in between. The V gene's germline CDR1 is SEHNR and CDR2 FQNEAQ (reference sequence). This CDR3 has 14 amino acids.

The chain combines TRBV7-2 with TRBJ2-1; no clear D gene. V was clipped by 5 bases and J by 0 bases, with 14 bases between them. This CDR3 is built from 16 residues. Germline lookup yields CDR1 SGHTA and CDR2 FQGNSA. CDR3 loop: CASSPDLASSYNEQFF. The DNA for the CDR3 is TGTGCCAGCAGCCCTGACTTGGCGAGCTCCTACAATGAGCAGTTCTTC.